These T cell receptor beta chains were read from a single sample in a study of blood T cell repertoires in COVID-19. The protocol was immunoSEQ multiplex PCR, while the TCRdb copy is restricted to in-frame clones and leaves out a portion. Among approximately 210,000 clones listed, roughly 82% were seen once. Material: peripheral blood. These receptors all stem from a woman aged 40 to 50 with acute or convalescent COVID-19. The conserved cysteine and the conserved F or W are not part of the CDR3 here.

CDR3: ASSGNLWDSGTEAF
J: TRBJ1-1
V: TRBV2
length: 14

CDR3: ATNRGTGELF
J: TRBJ2-2
V: TRBV24-1
length: 10

CDR3: ASSQETGIMGGYT
J: TRBJ1-2
V: TRBV3-1/TRBV3-2
length: 13

CDR3: ASSIDGRRYGYT
J: TRBJ1-2
V: TRBV19
length: 12

CDR3: AWSFTPGLAGVITDTQY
J: TRBJ2-3
V: TRBV30
length: 17

CDR3: ASSLGQITYGYT
J: TRBJ1-2
V: TRBV6-5
length: 12

CDR3: AWSEGLAGSGQY
J: TRBJ2-7
V: TRBV30
length: 12

CDR3: ASSQMGQGAHNEQF
J: TRBJ2-1
V: TRBV14
length: 14

CDR3: ATSRVGPAGNTIY
J: TRBJ1-3
V: TRBV15
length: 13

CDR3: ASSPWERGAYLPYNEQF
J: TRBJ2-1
V: TRBV5-1
length: 17

CDR3: ASSSFQGTGGPHEQY
J: TRBJ2-7
V: TRBV2
length: 15

CDR3: ASSVDRGSWTGELF
J: TRBJ2-2
V: TRBV9
length: 14

CDR3: ASSLRTEANYGYT
J: TRBJ1-2
V: TRBV4-3
length: 13

CDR3: ASTTGRQPQH
J: TRBJ1-5
V: TRBV12-3/TRBV12-4
length: 10

CDR3: SASPSGVGQPQH
J: TRBJ1-5
V: TRBV20-1
length: 12

CDR3: ASSIIRNTIY
J: TRBJ1-3
V: TRBV19
length: 10

CDR3: ASSLALTSGGLSDTQY
J: TRBJ2-3
V: TRBV5-6
length: 16

CDR3: ASSFEVYGYT
J: TRBJ1-2
V: TRBV5-1
length: 10

CDR3: ASSHDSNSPLH
J: TRBJ1-6
V: TRBV4-3
length: 11

CDR3: ASSYSKGQGADEQY
J: TRBJ2-7
V: TRBV6-5
length: 14

CDR3: ASSPGSDSEAF
J: TRBJ1-1
V: TRBV28
length: 11

CDR3: ASSIDRRDQNGYT
J: TRBJ1-2
V: TRBV19
length: 13

CDR3: ASSLVGVFDSPLH
J: TRBJ1-6
V: TRBV5-6
length: 13

CDR3: ASSQAGGGPPLH
J: TRBJ1-6
V: TRBV14
length: 12

CDR3: ASSSRQLANYGYT
J: TRBJ1-2
V: TRBV23-1
length: 13

CDR3: ASSHLGPVGLHEQY
J: TRBJ2-7
V: TRBV4-1
length: 14

CDR3: ASSLTYRGQKETQY
J: TRBJ2-5
V: TRBV7-2
length: 14

CDR3: ASSQSYEQY
J: TRBJ2-7
V: TRBV3-1/TRBV3-2
length: 9

CDR3: SGEGDYGYT
J: TRBJ1-2
V: TRBV20-1
length: 9

CDR3: ASSPRGDGYT
J: TRBJ1-2
V: TRBV7-9
length: 10

CDR3: ASSDTLPNQPQH
J: TRBJ1-5
V: TRBV6-1
length: 12

CDR3: AWGGQSNYGYT
J: TRBJ1-2
V: TRBV30
length: 11

CDR3: ATSTGGFYEQY
J: TRBJ2-7
V: TRBV15
length: 11

CDR3: ASRPRKTSDYEQF
J: TRBJ2-1
V: TRBV11-1
length: 13

CDR3: ATLRGTYEQY
J: TRBJ2-7
V: TRBV2
length: 10

CDR3: ASSDSEGTVQF
J: TRBJ2-1
V: TRBV6-4
length: 11

CDR3: ASKEQGAHQPQH
J: TRBJ1-5
V: TRBV19
length: 12

CDR3: ASGFSGGRINEQF
J: TRBJ2-1
V: TRBV5-1
length: 13

CDR3: ASSYLSGGDTQY
J: TRBJ2-3
V: TRBV6-2/TRBV6-3
length: 12

CDR3: AWTGDTGELF
J: TRBJ2-2
V: TRBV30
length: 10

CDR3: ASGSTNYNEQF
J: TRBJ2-1
V: TRBV12-5
length: 11

CDR3: ASSQDCGAGIAGGYT
J: TRBJ1-2
V: TRBV3-1/TRBV3-2
length: 15

CDR3: ASSVGLNTGELF
J: TRBJ2-2
V: TRBV7-2
length: 12

CDR3: ASSPRDGRDSPLH
J: TRBJ1-6
V: TRBV18
length: 13

CDR3: ASSYSTATLNTEAF
J: TRBJ1-1
V: TRBV6-2/TRBV6-3
length: 14

CDR3: AWSAGKSLH
J: TRBJ1-6
V: TRBV30
length: 9

CDR3: ASSLFQGQIQSNYNSPLH
J: TRBJ1-6
V: TRBV5-1
length: 18

CDR3: AWSALTGGRGYT
J: TRBJ1-2
V: TRBV30
length: 12